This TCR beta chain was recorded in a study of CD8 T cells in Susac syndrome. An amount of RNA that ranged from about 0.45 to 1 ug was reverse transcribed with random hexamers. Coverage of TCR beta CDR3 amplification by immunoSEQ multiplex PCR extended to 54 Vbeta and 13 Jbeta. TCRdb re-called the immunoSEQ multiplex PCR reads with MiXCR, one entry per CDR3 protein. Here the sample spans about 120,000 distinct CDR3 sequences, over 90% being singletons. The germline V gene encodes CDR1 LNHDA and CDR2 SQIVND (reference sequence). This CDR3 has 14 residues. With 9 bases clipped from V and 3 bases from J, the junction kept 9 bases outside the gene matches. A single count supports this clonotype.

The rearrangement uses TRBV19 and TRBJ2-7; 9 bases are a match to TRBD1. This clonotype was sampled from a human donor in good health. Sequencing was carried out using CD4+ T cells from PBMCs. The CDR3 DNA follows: TGTGCCAGCAGAGCCGGGACAGGGAACTACGAGCAGTACTTC. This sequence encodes CASRAGTGNYEQYF.